The entry below gives a single TCR beta chain sequence along with its context. Its cognate antigen is unknown. The sample belongs to a study of T cell responses to AZD1222 COVID-19 vaccine. Study-level results: Clonal diversity was possibly underestimated, and the donors were mostly white British, with more females. Compared with day 0, the breadth and depth of the Spike-specific TCR repertoire rose significantly after two doses of AZD1222.

Germline lookup yields CDR1 SGHTS and CDR2 YDEGEE. The V gene end was trimmed by 4 bases and the J gene end by 8 bases; junction bases not matched to a gene: 7. The CDR3 totals 14 residues. Sequencing used immunoSEQ multiplex PCR; TCRdb keeps in-frame clones, though not all of them. This table has about 180,000 clones, approximately 88% appearing once. The sequence came from an adult in good health. The V call is TRBV5-8, the J call TRBJ2-1, with 9 bases matching TRBD1. The starting material was peripheral blood, obtained on day 0 of AZD1222 vaccination. CDR3 residues: CASSKAGQGYEQFF. CDR3 coding DNA: TGTGCCAGCAGCAAGGCGGGACAGGGTTATGAGCAGTTCTTC. Together with reference TRBV5-8 and TRBJ2-1, the CDR3 gives the full variable domain: EAGVTQSPTHLIKTRGQQATLRCSPISGHTSVYWYQQALGLGLQFLLWYDEGEERNRGNFPPRFSGRQFPNYSSELNVNALELEDSALYLCASSKAGQGYEQFFGPGTRLTVL.